The 30 T cell receptor beta chains listed next were all sequenced from one sample in a study of cytomegalovirus exposure and HLA in healthy donors. The repertoire was sequenced with immunoSEQ multiplex PCR; TCRdb's copy has only in-frame clones and lacks some. The sample lists about 120,000 clones; over 75% were seen once. The material sequenced was PBMCs. The source of these receptors is a woman aged 25-40 years in good health and CMV-seronegative.

Only one count was recorded for this clone. V usage is TRBV5-6 and J usage is TRBJ2-5; D is possibly TRBD1 (5 bases). The V end lost 1 base, the J end lost 1 base, and 11 bases lay between the germline ends. CDR1 and CDR2 from the germline V gene are SGHDT and YYEEEE. The CDR3 has 15 residues. Here the CDR3 reads CASSLLQALQETQYF. The CDR3 DNA follows: TGTGCCAGCAGCTTGTTACAGGCGCTCCAAGAGACCCAGTACTTC.

The rearrangement joins TRBV23-1 to TRBJ1-3; 7 bases agree with TRBD1. TRBV23-1 is marked as an open reading frame, function uncertain. CDR3 length equals 17 residues. V gave up 0 bases and J gave up 3 bases; unmatched junction bases: 8. The CDR3 sequence is CASSQSQTGLNGNTIYF. For the CDR3, the DNA is TGCGCCAGCAGTCAATCCCAGACAGGGCTCAATGGAAACACCATATATTTT.

J is TRBJ2-1 and V is TRBV11-3; 14 bases match TRBD2. There are 17 residues in the CDR3. Germline trimming cut 5 bases from V and 4 bases from J; bases unmatched to any gene: 7. Germline loops: CDR1 SGHNT, CDR2 YENEEA. The CDR3 nucleotides are TGTGCCAGCAGCGCAGGACTAGCGGGGGGTCCTTACAATGAGCAGTTCTTC. Translating it yields CASSAGLAGGPYNEQFF.

This clone was detected only once. The J gene is TRBJ2-5, the V gene TRBV7-5; the table calls TRBD2, which could not be checked here. TRBV7-5 is tagged as a pseudogene. The CDR3 contains 14 residues. The CDR3 is CARSYPDREETQYF. The CDR3 DNA is TGTGCCAGAAGCTACCCAGACCGGGAGGAGACCCAGTACTTC.

V is TRBV4-3 and J is TRBJ2-3, with 13 bases fitting TRBD2. V shed 3 bases, J shed 0 bases, and the junction held 6 bases outside the gene matches. Germline values: CDR1 LGHNA, CDR2 YSLEER. This CDR3 spans 18 amino acids. CDR3 nucleotides: TGCGCCAGCAGCCAGCTATCGGGACTAGCGGGAAGCACAGATACGCAGTATTTT. Translation: CASSQLSGLAGSTDTQYF.

The rearrangement joins TRBV19 to TRBJ2-5, with 9 bases matching TRBD1. Germline assignment: CDR1 LNHDA and CDR2 SQIVND (reference sequence). V trimming: 8 bases; J trimming: 5 bases; junction bases outside the gene matches: 9. This CDR3 has 14 amino acids. In DNA, the CDR3 is TGTGCCAGTTGGACAGGGGAGGCTGGGGAGACCCAGTACTTC. Translated: CASWTGEAGETQYF.

V usage is TRBV7-2 and J usage is TRBJ1-2, with 7 positions matching TRBD1. The CDR3 sequence is 12 residues long. V was pared by 4 bases and J by 8 bases, with 4 bases of the junction left unmatched. The germline CDR1 and CDR2 sequences are SGHTA and FQGNSA. CDR3 amino acids: CASSYRGGGYTF. Here the CDR3 DNA reads TGTGCCAGCAGCTACAGGGGTGGAGGCTACACCTTC.

This clone appeared once. The chain is built from TRBV7-2 and TRBJ1-3; perhaps TRBD1 as D (6 bases). This CDR3 has 15 amino acids. The germline V gene encodes CDR1 SGHTA and CDR2 FQGNSA. V shed 5 bases and J shed 4 bases, with 15 bases lying between them. This chain's CDR3 is CASSPRTAGGNTIYF. CDR3 nucleotides: TGTGCCAGCAGCCCCAGGACAGCCGGGGGAAACACCATATATTTT. Together with reference TRBV7-2 and TRBJ1-3, the CDR3 gives the full variable domain: GAGVSQSPSNKVTEKGKDVELRCDPISGHTALYWYRQSLGQGLEFLIYFQGNSAPDKSGLPSDRFSAERTGGSVSTLTIQRTQQEDSAVYLCASSPRTAGGNTIYFGEGSWLTVV.

V and J are TRBV11-2 and TRBJ2-5; 7 bases fit TRBD1. The V segment lost 6 bases and the J segment 3 bases; nucleotides outside the gene matches: 1. The V gene's germline CDR1 is SGHAT and CDR2 FQNNGV. The CDR3 is made up of 12 amino acids. The CDR3 loop reads CASRGTEETQYF. As DNA, the CDR3 is TGTGCCAGCAGGGGGACAGAAGAGACCCAGTACTTC.

V gene TRBV5-4 combines with J gene TRBJ2-3; 9 nucleotides line up with TRBD1. CDR3 size: 14 residues. The trim removed 4 bases at V and 5 bases at J, leaving 5 bases unmatched. CDR1 SGHNT and CDR2 YYREEE come from the germline V gene (reference sequence). CDR3 protein: CASSAGQGRDTQYF. The DNA for the CDR3 is TGTGCCAGCAGCGCGGGACAGGGCCGAGATACGCAGTATTTT.

This clone was seen only a few times. This chain uses TRBV6-1 with TRBJ1-6; 7 bases line up with TRBD1. With V trimmed by 5 bases and J by 6 bases, 4 bases remained unmatched. The CDR3 covers 14 residues. Germline CDR1 is MNHNS and CDR2 is SASEGT. The CDR3 loop is CASSRQGPNSPLHF. DNA of the CDR3: TGTGCCAGCAGTAGACAGGGACCTAATTCACCCCTCCACTTT.

This clone has just one count. V gene TRBV7-9 combines with J gene TRBJ2-4; 8 nucleotides agree with TRBD2. V lost 4 bases to trimming and J lost 0 bases; unmatched junction nucleotides: 5. Germline values: CDR1 SEHNR, CDR2 FQNEAQ (reference sequence). The CDR3 is 16 amino acids. CDR3 loop: CASSSAGGLAKNIQYF. Here the CDR3 DNA reads TGTGCCAGCAGCTCCGCGGGGGGACTAGCCAAAAACATTCAGTACTTC.

This chain uses TRBV23-1 with TRBJ2-7, with unresolved D. TRBV23-1 is an ORF, and what it does is uncertain. The ends were cut back, 7 bases at V and 3 bases at J, with 7 bases in the middle. The CDR3 length is 11 residues. DNA for the CDR3: TGCGCCAGCACCCCCTTCTACGAGCAGTACTTC. Protein sequence: CASTPFYEQYF.

J is TRBJ1-1 and V is TRBV6-1; 7 bases are a match to TRBD1. The CDR3 covers 15 residues. In germline, CDR1 is MNHNS, CDR2 SASEGT. V shed 5 bases and J 6 bases; nucleotides not matched to a gene: 12. The CDR3 loop reads CASSPRDRSSSEAFF. The CDR3 nucleotides are TGTGCCAGCAGTCCACGGGACAGAAGTTCTTCTGAAGCTTTCTTT.

The chain uses TRBV7-2 and TRBJ2-1; TRBD1 matches at 10 bases. Germline loops: CDR1 SGHTA, CDR2 FQGNSA. The CDR3 totals 16 residues. Trimming cost V 3 bases and J 7 bases; bases outside gene matches: 9. For the CDR3, the DNA is TGTGCCAGCAGCTTGATGGGACAGGGGTTAGTGAATGAGCAGTTCTTC. It translates to CASSLMGQGLVNEQFF.

The J gene is TRBJ2-7, the V gene TRBV4-1; TRBD1 might be the D (6 bases). The length of the CDR3 is 14 residues. Trimming removed 1 base at V and 2 bases at J, with 9 bases between. In germline, CDR1 is MGHRA, CDR2 YSYEKL. The CDR3 nucleotides are TGCGCCAGCAGCCAAGGACAGGCCGCCTACGAGCAGTACTTC. Translation gives CASSQGQAAYEQYF.

This clone appeared once. This may stem from a read error, because a much larger clone lies one nucleotide away. This rearrangement joins TRBV10-3 to TRBJ2-3; the match to TRBD2 covers 14 bases. V trimming: 4 bases; J trimming: 4 bases; junction bases outside the gene matches: 1. Germline CDR1 reads ENHRY; CDR2 reads SYGVKD. The CDR3 is made up of 15 amino acids. Here the CDR3 reads CAISGLAGGPDTQYF. CDR3 bases: TGTGCCATCAGTGGACTAGCGGGGGGGCCAGATACGCAGTATTTT.

This rearrangement joins TRBV7-2 to TRBJ1-1; the match to TRBD1 covers 7 bases. The V gene end was trimmed by 1 base and the J gene end by 8 bases; junction bases not matched to a gene: 7. CDR1 is SGHTA, CDR2 FQGNSA, per germline. The CDR3 runs 14 residues. The CDR3 nucleotides are TGTGCCAGCAGCTTAGTAGGAGGGGGCGGAGAAGCTTTCTTT. It specifies CASSLVGGGGEAFF. Filled out from reference TRBV7-2 and TRBJ1-1, the complete variable domain reads GAGVSQSPSNKVTEKGKDVELRCDPISGHTALYWYRQSLGQGLEFLIYFQGNSAPDKSGLPSDRFSAERTGGSVSTLTIQRTQQEDSAVYLCASSLVGGGGEAFFGQGTRLTVV.

This clone was detected only once. The chain links TRBV4-1 to TRBJ2-3; D perhaps matches TRBD1 (5 bases). V gave up 0 bases and J gave up 4 bases, with 14 bases separating them. Germline CDR1 and CDR2: MGHRA and YSYEKL. This CDR3 spans 16 amino acids. CDR3 protein: CASSQERGQGPDTQYF. In DNA form, the CDR3 reads TGCGCCAGCAGCCAAGAAAGGGGCCAGGGCCCAGATACGCAGTATTTT.

The chain recombines TRBV10-3 with TRBJ1-2; D gene uncertain. CDR1 and CDR2 (germline): ENHRY, SYGVKD. CDR3 length: 14 amino acids. V lost 3 bases to trimming and J lost 8 bases, with 16 bases between them. CDR3 protein: CAISDSKDGSGYTF. CDR3 DNA sequence: TGTGCCATCAGTGATTCGAAAGATGGTAGCGGCTACACCTTC.

The V gene is TRBV7-3, the J gene TRBJ2-1; TRBD1 matches 10 bases. With V trimmed by 5 bases and J by 3 bases, 10 bases remained unmatched. CDR3 length equals 17 residues. CDR1 and CDR2 from the germline V gene are SGHTA and FQGTGA. The CDR3 spells CASSPTSGTGDYNEQFF. In DNA form, the CDR3 reads TGTGCCAGCAGCCCAACGTCCGGGACAGGGGACTACAATGAGCAGTTCTTC.

This clone was seen a handful of times. The CDR3 sequence: CATSREGATDTQYF. As DNA, the CDR3 is TGTGCCACCAGCAGAGAAGGAGCGACAGATACGCAGTATTTT. J is TRBJ2-3 and V is TRBV15; D is unclear. The CDR3 has 14 residues. Germline values: CDR1 LNHNV, CDR2 YYDKDF (reference sequence). Deletions cut 0 bases from V and 3 bases from J, with 7 bases between. Complete variable domain (other parts from reference TRBV15 and TRBJ2-3): DAMVIQNPRYQVTQFGKPVTLSCSQTLNHNVMYWYQQKSSQAPKLLFHYYDKDFNNEADTPDNFQSRRPNTSFCFLDIRSPGLGDTAMYLCATSREGATDTQYFGPGTRLTVL.

The V gene is TRBV7-2, the J gene TRBJ2-5, with 11 bases lining up with TRBD2. The V segment lost 4 bases and the J segment 2 bases; nucleotides outside the gene matches: 3. Germline V gene sequence: CDR1 SGHTA, CDR2 FQGNSA. The CDR3 sequence is 15 residues long. CDR3 coding DNA: TGTGCCAGCAGCTATAGCGGGGGGGGGCAAGAGACCCAGTACTTC. Protein sequence: CASSYSGGGQETQYF.

This chain uses TRBV7-8 with TRBJ2-5, with 14 bases that match TRBD2. With V trimmed by 4 bases and J by 5 bases, 6 bases remained unmatched. From germline, CDR1 is SGHVS and CDR2 FQNEAQ. The CDR3 runs 16 residues. In DNA, the CDR3 is TGTGCCAGCAGCTCCGGACTAGCGGGGGGCCGGGAGACCCAGTACTTC. It encodes CASSSGLAGGRETQYF.

The V and J genes are TRBV10-2 and TRBJ2-7, with 9 bases matching TRBD2. Germline-derived CDR1 and CDR2 are WSHSY and SAAADI. This CDR3 contains 14 residues. V lost 6 bases to trimming and J lost 3 bases; unmatched junction nucleotides: 6. The DNA for the CDR3 is TGCGCCAGCAGCCTCGGAGCGGGGGGCTACGAGCAGTACTTC. Its translation: CASSLGAGGYEQYF.

The J gene is TRBJ1-2, the V gene TRBV7-9; D is unresolved. Germline assignment: CDR1 SEHNR and CDR2 FQNEAQ (reference sequence). This CDR3 is 17 amino acids long. The V end was cut by 0 bases, the J end by 8 bases, with 22 bases between. The CDR3 here is CASSLAGVEVSPRGYTF. The CDR3, as DNA: TGTGCCAGCAGCTTAGCCGGGGTTGAAGTGAGCCCTAGGGGCTACACCTTC.

The V and J genes are TRBV7-9 and TRBJ1-3, with D possibly being TRBD1 (6 bases). Germline V gene sequence: CDR1 SEHNR, CDR2 FQNEAQ (reference sequence). The CDR3 runs 16 residues. V was shortened by 2 bases and J by 1 base, with 12 bases between the two germline ends. CDR3: CASSLRGSGSGNTIYF. CDR3 sequence (DNA): TGTGCCAGCAGCTTAAGGGGGTCAGGATCTGGAAACACCATATATTTT.

This chain joins TRBV19 and TRBJ2-3, with D maybe TRBD2 (5 bases). This CDR3 is built from 13 residues. Germline CDR1 and CDR2: LNHDA and SQIVND (reference sequence). V gave up 3 bases and J gave up 2 bases, with 6 bases separating them. CDR3 in DNA: TGTGCCAGTAGTATCGGGAACACAGATACGCAGTATTTT. Translation gives CASSIGNTDTQYF.

The chain uses TRBV9 and TRBJ1-2; 8 nucleotides match TRBD1. The germline CDR1 and CDR2 sequences are SGDLS and YYNGEE. The CDR3 sequence is 15 residues long. Germline trimming cut 3 bases from V and 4 bases from J; bases unmatched to any gene: 8. The CDR3 coding sequence is TGTGCCAGCAGCGCCAGCCGGGACAGGTCCTATGGCTACACCTTC. It encodes CASSASRDRSYGYTF. Variable domain in full (rest from reference TRBV9 and TRBJ1-2): DSGVTQTPKHLITATGQRVTLRCSPRSGDLSVYWYQQSLDQGLQFLIQYYNGEERAKGNILERFSAQQFPDLHSELNLSSLELGDSALYFCASSASRDRSYGYTFGSGTRLTVV.

The J gene is TRBJ2-1, the V gene TRBV9; a weak D match, TRBD1 (5 bases). Germline CDR1 is SGDLS and CDR2 is YYNGEE. V dropped 4 bases and J dropped 2 bases, with 13 bases sitting between them. The CDR3 totals 15 residues. This CDR3 is CASSSQGYPYNEQFF. The CDR3 DNA reads as TGTGCCAGCAGCTCGCAGGGTTACCCCTACAATGAGCAGTTCTTC.